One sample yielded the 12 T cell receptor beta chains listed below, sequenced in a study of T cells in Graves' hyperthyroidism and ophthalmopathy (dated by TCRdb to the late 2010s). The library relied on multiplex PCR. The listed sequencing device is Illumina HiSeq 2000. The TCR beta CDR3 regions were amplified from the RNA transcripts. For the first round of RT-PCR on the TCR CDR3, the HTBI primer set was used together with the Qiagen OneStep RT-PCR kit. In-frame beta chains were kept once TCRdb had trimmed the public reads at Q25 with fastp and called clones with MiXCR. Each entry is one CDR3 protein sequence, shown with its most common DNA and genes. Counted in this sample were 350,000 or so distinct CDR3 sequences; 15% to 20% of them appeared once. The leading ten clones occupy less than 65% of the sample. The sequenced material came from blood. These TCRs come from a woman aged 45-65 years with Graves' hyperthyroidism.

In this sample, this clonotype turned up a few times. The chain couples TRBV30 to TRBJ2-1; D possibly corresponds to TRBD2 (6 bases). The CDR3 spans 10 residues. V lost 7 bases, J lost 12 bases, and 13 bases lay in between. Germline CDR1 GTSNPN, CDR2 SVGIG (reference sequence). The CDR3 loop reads CASGLTTQFF. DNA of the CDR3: TGTGCCTCGGGACTTACCACGCAGTTCTTC. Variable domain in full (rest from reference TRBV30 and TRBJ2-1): SQTIHQWPATLVQPVGSPLSLECTVEGTSNPNLYWYRQAAGRGLQLLFYSVGIGQISSEVPQNLSASRPQDRQFILSSKKLLLSDSGFYLCASGLTTQFFGPGTRLTVL.

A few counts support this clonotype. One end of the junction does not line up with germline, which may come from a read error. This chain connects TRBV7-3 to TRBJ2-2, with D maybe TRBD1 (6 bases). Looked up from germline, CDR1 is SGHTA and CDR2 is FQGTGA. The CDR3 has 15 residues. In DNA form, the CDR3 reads TGTGCCAGCAGTTTAAGGGCAGGGGAAGCCGGGGAGCTGTTTTTT. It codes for CASSLRAGEAGELFF. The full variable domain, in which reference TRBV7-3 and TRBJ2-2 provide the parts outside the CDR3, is GAGVSQTPSNKVTEKGKYVELRCDPISGHTALYWYRQSLGQGPEFLIYFQGTGAADDSGLPNDRFFAVRPEGSVSTLKIQRTERGDSAVYLCASSLRAGEAGELFFGEGSRLTVL.

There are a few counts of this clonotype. CDR3 sequence reads: CASSVSDSYNEQFF. In DNA, the CDR3 is TGTGCCAGCAGCGTATCGGACTCCTACAATGAGCAGTTCTTC. This rearrangement joins TRBV9 to TRBJ2-1; no clear D gene. The CDR3 has 14 residues. In germline, CDR1 is SGDLS, CDR2 YYNGEE. V was pared by 1 base and J by 0 bases, with 5 bases between.

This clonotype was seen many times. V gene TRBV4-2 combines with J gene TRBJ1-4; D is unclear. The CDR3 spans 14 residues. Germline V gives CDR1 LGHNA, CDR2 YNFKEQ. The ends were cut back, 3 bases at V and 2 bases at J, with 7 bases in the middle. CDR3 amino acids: CASSQGGTNEKLFF. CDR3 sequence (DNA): TGTGCCAGCAGCCAGGGCGGTACTAATGAAAAACTGTTTTTT.

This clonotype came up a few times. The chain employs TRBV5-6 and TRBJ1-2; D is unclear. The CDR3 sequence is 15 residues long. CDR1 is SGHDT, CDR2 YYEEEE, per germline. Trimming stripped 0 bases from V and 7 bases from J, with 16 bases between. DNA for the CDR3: TGTGCCAGCAGCTTGGATGCGGGCAGCTCATCTGGCTACACCTTC. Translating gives CASSLDAGSSSGYTF.

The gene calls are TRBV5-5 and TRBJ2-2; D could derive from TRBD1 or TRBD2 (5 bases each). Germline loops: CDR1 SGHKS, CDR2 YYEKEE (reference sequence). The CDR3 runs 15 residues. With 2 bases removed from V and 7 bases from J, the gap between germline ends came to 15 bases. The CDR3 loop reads CASSFGPQRGGELFF. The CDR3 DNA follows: TGTGCCAGCAGCTTCGGGCCCCAGAGGGGCGGGGAGCTGTTTTTT.

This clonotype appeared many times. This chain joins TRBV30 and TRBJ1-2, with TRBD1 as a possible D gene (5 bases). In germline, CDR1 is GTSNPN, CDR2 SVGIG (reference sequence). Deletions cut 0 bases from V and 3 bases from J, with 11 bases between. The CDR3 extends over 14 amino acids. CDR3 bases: TGTGCCTGGAGTGTTCCCAGGGAGGACTATGGCTACACCTTC. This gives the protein CAWSVPREDYGYTF. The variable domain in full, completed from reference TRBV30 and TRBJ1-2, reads SQTIHQWPATLVQPVGSPLSLECTVEGTSNPNLYWYRQAAGRGLQLLFYSVGIGQISSEVPQNLSASRPQDRQFILSSKKLLLSDSGFYLCAWSVPREDYGYTFGSGTRLTVV.

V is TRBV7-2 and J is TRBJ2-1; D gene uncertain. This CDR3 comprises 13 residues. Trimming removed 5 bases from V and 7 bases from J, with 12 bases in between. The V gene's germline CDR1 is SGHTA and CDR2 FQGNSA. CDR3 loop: CASSPPGVNEQFF. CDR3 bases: TGTGCCAGCAGCCCGCCTGGAGTGAATGAGCAGTTCTTC.

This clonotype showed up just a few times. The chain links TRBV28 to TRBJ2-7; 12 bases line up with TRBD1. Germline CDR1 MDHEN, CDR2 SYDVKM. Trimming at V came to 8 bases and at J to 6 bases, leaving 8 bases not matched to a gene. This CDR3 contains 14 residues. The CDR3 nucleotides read TGTGCCAGCGAGGCCGGGACAGGGGGCATCGAGCAGTACTTC. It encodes CASEAGTGGIEQYF.

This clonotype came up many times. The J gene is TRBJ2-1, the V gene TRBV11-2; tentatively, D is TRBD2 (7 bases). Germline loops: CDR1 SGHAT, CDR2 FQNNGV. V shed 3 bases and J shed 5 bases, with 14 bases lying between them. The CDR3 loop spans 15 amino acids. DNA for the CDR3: TGTGCCAGCAGCTTGGTCCTCGGGGGGCACAATGAGCAGTTCTTC. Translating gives CASSLVLGGHNEQFF.

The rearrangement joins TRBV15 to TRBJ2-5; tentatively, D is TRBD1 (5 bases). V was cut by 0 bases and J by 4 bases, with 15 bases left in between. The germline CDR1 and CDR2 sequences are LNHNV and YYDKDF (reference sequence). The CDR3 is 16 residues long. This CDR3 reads CATSRDLQGRRETQYF. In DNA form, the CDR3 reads TGTGCCACCAGCAGAGATTTGCAGGGTCGGCGAGAGACCCAGTACTTC.

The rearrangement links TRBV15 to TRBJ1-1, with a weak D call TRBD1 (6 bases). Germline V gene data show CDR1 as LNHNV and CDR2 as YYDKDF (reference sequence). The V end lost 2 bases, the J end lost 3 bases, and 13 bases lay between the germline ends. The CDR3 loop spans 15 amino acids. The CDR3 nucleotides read TGTGCCACCAGCAGAAACAGGGCGGCGGACACTGAAGCTTTCTTT. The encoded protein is CATSRNRAADTEAFF. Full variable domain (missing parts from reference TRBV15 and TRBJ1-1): DAMVIQNPRYQVTQFGKPVTLSCSQTLNHNVMYWYQQKSSQAPKLLFHYYDKDFNNEADTPDNFQSRRPNTSFCFLDIRSPGLGDTAMYLCATSRNRAADTEAFFGQGTRLTVV.